A single sample is the source of the 21 T cell receptor beta chains below, sequenced in a study of blood T cell repertoires in COVID-19. Only in-frame clones appear in the TCRdb table, and some are missing; sequencing was by immunoSEQ multiplex PCR. The sample lists 250,000 or so clones, approximately 89% occurring once. Sequencing used PBMCs or T cells enriched from blood (not recorded which). Receptors were obtained from a woman aged 40 to 50 who had been exposed to COVID-19.

This clone has a single count. The genes are TRBV5-8 and TRBJ1-5; 9 bases match TRBD1. V lost 3 bases to trimming and J lost 2 bases; unmatched junction nucleotides: 9. This CDR3 is built from 17 residues. CDR1 is SGHTS and CDR2 is YDEGEE in the germline V gene. The CDR3 nucleotides read TGTGCCAGCAGCTCGGGACAGGGTAATTTCGGCAATCAGCCCCAGCATTTT. Its translation is CASSSGQGNFGNQPQHF.

This clone turned up a few times. The chain is built from TRBV7-9 and TRBJ2-2; no firm D call. Looked up from germline, CDR1 is SEHNR and CDR2 is FQNEAQ (reference sequence). This CDR3 has 13 amino acids. Trimming shortened V by 3 bases and J by 1 base, and 3 bases separated the two germline ends. The CDR3 sequence: CASSFLNTGELFF. The DNA of the CDR3 is TGTGCCAGCAGCTTCCTGAACACCGGGGAGCTGTTTTTT.

This chain uses TRBV6-1 with TRBJ1-2; 9 bases match TRBD1. CDR3 length equals 17 residues. The trim removed 2 bases at V and 0 bases at J, leaving 7 bases unmatched. In germline, CDR1 is MNHNS, CDR2 SASEGT. CDR3 residues: CASSEKDRGATNYGYTF. The CDR3 coding sequence is TGTGCCAGCAGTGAAAAGGACAGGGGAGCGACTAACTATGGCTACACCTTC.

V is TRBV25-1 and J is TRBJ2-5; tentatively, D is TRBD2 (5 bases). The V end was cut by 2 bases, the J end by 5 bases, with 18 bases between. This CDR3 spans 16 amino acids. The germline V gene has CDR1 MGHDK and CDR2 SYGVNS. CDR3 residues: CASSEPRDTWEETQYF. The DNA of the CDR3 is TGTGCCAGCAGTGAACCTCGAGATACCTGGGAGGAGACCCAGTACTTC.

J is TRBJ2-5 and V is TRBV29-1; D not resolved. Trimming removed 6 bases at V and 3 bases at J, with 8 bases between. Germline lookup yields CDR1 SQVTM and CDR2 ANQGSEA. The CDR3 covers 11 residues. The CDR3, as DNA: TGCAGCGTCGTTCCAGAAGAGACCCAGTACTTC. Its protein is CSVVPEETQYF.

V and J are TRBV19 and TRBJ2-7; weak D call: TRBD2 (5 bases). This CDR3 spans 11 amino acids. Germline CDR1 LNHDA, CDR2 SQIVND (reference sequence). The V and J ends lost 5 bases and 7 bases respectively, with 9 bases between them. Written as DNA, the CDR3 is TGTGCCAGTAGTGTATCGGGGGAGCAGTACGTC. Protein: CASSVSGEQYV.

This clone has just one count. The chain is built from TRBV2 and TRBJ2-6, with TRBD1 matching 8 bases. The CDR3 is 15 residues long. With V trimmed by 6 bases and J by 0 bases, 1 base remained unmatched. Per the germline V gene, CDR1 is SNHLY and CDR2 is FYNNEI. The CDR3 here is CASSDRGSGANVLTF. Written as DNA, the CDR3 is TGTGCCAGCAGCGACAGGGGCTCTGGGGCCAACGTCCTGACTTTC.

V and J are TRBV19 and TRBJ2-3; 7 bases line up with TRBD2. Germline values: CDR1 LNHDA, CDR2 SQIVND (reference sequence). V dropped 6 bases and J dropped 5; count of bases not matched to a gene: 23. The CDR3 is 19 residues long. For the CDR3, the DNA is TGTGCCAGTAGAGGCCAGCTGGGTCATCCCTTGGGGGGGGGAGATACGCAGTATTTT. Amino acids: CASRGQLGHPLGGGDTQYF.

The V and J genes are TRBV19 and TRBJ2-3, with 7 bases fitting TRBD2. The J segment lost 4 bases and the V segment lost 3 bases, leaving 1 base of the junction unmatched. Per the germline V gene, CDR1 is LNHDA and CDR2 is SQIVND (reference sequence). This CDR3 region has 13 residues. The DNA of the CDR3 is TGTGCCAGTAGTATCGGACTAGCAGATACGCAGTATTTT. Translating it yields CASSIGLADTQYF.

This clone was detected only once. The rearrangement joins TRBV19 to TRBJ2-3; 7 nucleotides line up with TRBD1. J was trimmed by 0 bases and V by 1 base; bases with no gene match: 7. Germline V gene data show CDR1 as LNHDA and CDR2 as SQIVND (reference sequence). This CDR3 is 17 amino acids long. The CDR3 here is CASSIVRDSPSTDTQYF. The CDR3 nucleotides read TGTGCCAGTAGTATAGTACGGGACAGTCCTAGCACAGATACGCAGTATTTT.

The chain has TRBV29-1 and TRBJ2-7, with 9 bases lining up with TRBD1. V lost 7 bases, J lost 3 bases, and 4 bases stayed unmatched. The CDR3 loop spans 12 amino acids. Germline CDR1 SQVTM, CDR2 ANQGSEA. CDR3 sequence reads: CSAQTGGYEQYF. The DNA for the CDR3 is TGCAGCGCCCAGACAGGGGGCTACGAGCAGTACTTC.

This chain connects TRBV20-1 to TRBJ2-5; 11 nucleotides align to TRBD2. The V and J ends lost 6 bases and 3 bases, in that order; junction bases with no gene match: 6. This CDR3 comprises 14 residues. Germline V gene sequence: CDR1 DFQATT, CDR2 SNEGSKA (reference sequence). CDR3 DNA: TGCAGTGCGAGTTCGGGACTAGCGGAAGAGACCCAGTACTTC. Translation: CSASSGLAEETQYF.

This clone was seen only once. The chain recombines TRBV4-2 with TRBJ1-1; D is ambiguous. Trimming left V 0 bases short and J 4 bases short, with 15 bases between. CDR3 length: 16 residues. CDR1 and CDR2 from the germline V gene are LGHNA and YNFKEQ. The CDR3, as DNA: TGTGCCAGCAGCCAAGATTCGTCGGGGTTGGGCACTGAAGCTTTCTTT. Translating it yields CASSQDSSGLGTEAFF.

The V call is TRBV7-9, the J call TRBJ2-7; 9 bases match TRBD1. The junction had 7 bases not matched to a gene; V was cut back by 8 bases and J by 5 bases. The CDR3 loop spans 13 amino acids. CDR1 is SEHNR, CDR2 FQNEAQ, per germline (reference sequence). As DNA, the CDR3 is TGTGCCAGCTCGGGGACAGGGCTGAACGAGCAGTACTTC. Protein product: CASSGTGLNEQYF.

This clone was observed once. The V gene is TRBV19, the J gene TRBJ1-1, with a weak D call TRBD1 (5 bases). Deletions cut 6 bases from V and 1 base from J, with 9 bases between. CDR1 is LNHDA and CDR2 is SQIVND in the germline V gene (reference sequence). This CDR3 region has 13 residues. CDR3 sequence: CASSRVSNTEAFF. As DNA, the CDR3 is TGTGCCAGTAGCAGGGTTTCGAACACTGAAGCTTTCTTT.

The chain employs TRBV4-3 and TRBJ2-1; TRBD2 matches at 8 bases. CDR3 length equals 14 residues. After removal of 4 bases from V and 8 bases from J, the junction contained 7 bases not matched to a gene. Germline-derived CDR1 and CDR2 are LGHNA and YSLEER. The CDR3 nucleotides are TGCGCCAGCAGCCCCATTCGGGGGGGCCATGAGCAGTTCTTC. It encodes CASSPIRGGHEQFF.

The chain combines TRBV30 with TRBJ2-5; the match to TRBD1 covers 7 bases. CDR3 size: 13 residues. The V segment lost 5 bases and the J segment 5 bases; nucleotides outside the gene matches: 8. The germline CDR1 and CDR2 sequences are GTSNPN and SVGIG (reference sequence). The CDR3 nucleotides are TGTGCCTGGGGGGACAGCCGGTCGGAGACCCAGTACTTC. This codes for CAWGDSRSETQYF.

The chain carries TRBV2 and TRBJ1-5; 10 bases are a match to TRBD1. The CDR3 contains 18 residues. Germline-derived CDR1 and CDR2 are SNHLY and FYNNEI. The V segment lost 2 bases and the J segment 1 base; nucleotides outside the gene matches: 8. The CDR3 sequence is CASSERDRGLISNQPQHF. The DNA of the CDR3 is TGTGCCAGCAGTGAACGTGACAGGGGGCTAATCAGCAATCAGCCCCAGCATTTT.

The genes are TRBV18 and TRBJ2-7; D is possibly TRBD2 (5 bases). CDR3 length: 15 amino acids. Trimming left V 3 bases short and J 4 bases short, with 16 bases between. The germline V gene encodes CDR1 KGHSH and CDR2 LQKENI. The DNA of the CDR3 is TGTGCCAGCTCACCTCGAGAGGGAGTTCAGTACGAGCAGTACTTC. Translation: CASSPREGVQYEQYF.

The chain uses TRBV25-1 and TRBJ2-7, with D tentatively TRBD1 (5 bases). Per the germline V gene, CDR1 is MGHDK and CDR2 is SYGVNS. The V and J ends lost 3 bases and 0 bases respectively, with 9 bases between them. The CDR3 loop spans 14 amino acids. CDR3 in DNA: TGTGCCAGCAGTGATAGACAGAGCTCCTACGAGCAGTACTTC. Its protein is CASSDRQSSYEQYF.

The rearrangement joins TRBV27 to TRBJ1-1; the D is unclear. The CDR3 sequence is 13 residues long. Trimming took 6 bases from V and 1 from J, leaving 9 bases between them. CDR1 and CDR2 from the germline V gene are MNHEY and SMNVEV (reference sequence). The CDR3 is CASRTGSNTEAFF. DNA for the CDR3: TGTGCCAGCAGAACGGGGTCGAACACTGAAGCTTTCTTT.